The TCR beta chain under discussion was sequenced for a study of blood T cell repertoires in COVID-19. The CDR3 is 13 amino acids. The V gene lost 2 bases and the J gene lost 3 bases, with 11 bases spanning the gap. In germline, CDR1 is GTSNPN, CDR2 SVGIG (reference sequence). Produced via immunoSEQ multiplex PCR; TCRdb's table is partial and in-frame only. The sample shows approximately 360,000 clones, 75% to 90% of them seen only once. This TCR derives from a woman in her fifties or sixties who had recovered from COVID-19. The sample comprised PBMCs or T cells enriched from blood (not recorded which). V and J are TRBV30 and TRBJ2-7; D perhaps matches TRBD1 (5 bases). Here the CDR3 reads CAWSFGQDYEQYF. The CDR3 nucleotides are TGTGCCTGGAGTTTTGGACAAGACTACGAGCAGTACTTC. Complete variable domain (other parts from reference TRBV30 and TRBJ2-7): SQTIHQWPATLVQPVGSPLSLECTVEGTSNPNLYWYRQAAGRGLQLLFYSVGIGQISSEVPQNLSASRPQDRQFILSSKKLLLSDSGFYLCAWSFGQDYEQYFGPGTRLTVT.